The 2 T cell receptor beta chains below all came from one sample that was sequenced in a study of T cells after yellow fever vaccination. In TCRdb, the 5' RACE reads were re-called with MiXCR into one record per CDR3 protein. The sample yields fewer than 450,000 distinct CDR3 sequences, approximately 4% seen once. The starting material was PBMCs, obtained 5 days after the yellow fever booster vaccination. The origin of the receptors is a man aged 18 to 30 who received the YFV17D yellow fever vaccine.

The chain has TRBV5-1 and TRBJ2-5, with a possible D match to TRBD2 (6 bases). The CDR3 length is 16 residues. V was clipped by 1 base and J by 4 bases, with 17 bases between them. CDR1 is SGHRS and CDR2 is YFSETQ in the germline V gene. The CDR3 region has the DNA TGCGCCAGCAGCTTGCCGGGTGGAGGGTTGCGAGAGACCCAGTACTTC. Its protein is CASSLPGGGLRETQYF.

This clonotype turned up a few times. V is TRBV12-3 or TRBV12-4 and J is TRBJ2-2; TRBD1 matches 7 bases. The V segment lost 6 bases and the J segment 1 base; nucleotides outside the gene matches: 14. The CDR3 is 18 amino acids. CDR3 protein: CASRVTGVARRNTGELFF. The CDR3 DNA reads as TGTGCCAGCAGGGTCACAGGGGTGGCACGAAGGAACACCGGGGAGCTGTTTTTT.